The rows below give T cell receptor beta chains drawn from one sample of a study of blood T cell repertoires in COVID-19. TCRdb's table, derived via immunoSEQ multiplex PCR, lists solely in-frame clones and lacks some. The sample includes more than 80,000 clones, more than 75% of them seen just once. The sequencing sample was made of peripheral blood. Receptor source: a man aged 45 to 65 with active COVID-19. CDR3s include the opening cysteine and the closing phenylalanine or tryptophan. D genes are given only for firm matches.

d_call	v_call	j_call	cdr3_aa	cdr3_nt
NA	TRBV19	TRBJ2-1	CASSSSRGNEQFF	TGTGCCAGTAGTTCCTCACGGGGGAATGAGCAGTTCTTC
TRBD1	TRBV24-1	TRBJ1-2	CATADRAGGYTF	TGTGCCACCGCGGACAGGGCAGGAGGCTACACCTTC
NA	TRBV14	TRBJ1-1	CASSSSVNTEAFF	TGTGCCAGCAGCTCCTCGGTGAACACTGAAGCTTTCTTT
NA	TRBV28	TRBJ2-3	CASSFSAPQADTQYF	TGTGCCAGCAGTTTTTCGGCCCCCCAGGCAGATACGCAGTATTTT
NA	TRBV9	TRBJ1-1	CASSVESYPGTEAFF	TGTGCCAGCAGCGTAGAATCCTACCCGGGAACTGAAGCTTTCTTT
NA	TRBV5-1	TRBJ1-2	CASSLAGSYGYTF	TGCGCCAGCAGCTTGGCAGGGTCCTATGGCTACACCTTC
TRBD2	TRBV5-1	TRBJ2-3	CASSFTSGLTDTQYF	TGCGCCAGCAGCTTTACTAGCGGCCTCACAGATACGCAGTATTTT
TRBD2	TRBV27	TRBJ2-1	CASSWTSAYGNEQFF	TGTGCCAGCAGTTGGACTAGCGCCTATGGTAATGAGCAGTTCTTC
NA	TRBV7-2	TRBJ1-1	CASSLVGDNTEAFF	TGTGCCAGCAGCTTAGTTGGAGATAACACTGAAGCTTTCTTT
NA	TRBV24-1	TRBJ2-2	CATSDLAVPWLFF	TGTGCCACCAGTGATTTGGCAGTTCCCTGGCTGTTTTTT
TRBD2	TRBV6-5	TRBJ2-2	CASSTTSGRTGELFF	TGTGCCAGCAGCACGACTAGCGGGAGAACCGGGGAGCTGTTTTTT
TRBD1	TRBV19	TRBJ2-3	CASSPGQVGDTQYF	TGTGCCAGTAGTCCCGGACAGGTTGGGGATACGCAGTATTTT
TRBD1	TRBV14	TRBJ2-3	CASSPHAGGLTDTQYF	TGTGCCAGCAGCCCTCACGCAGGGGGCCTCACAGATACGCAGTATTTT
NA	TRBV2	TRBJ1-3	CASSVGVGNTIYF	TGTGCCAGCAGTGTAGGGGTTGGAAACACCATATATTTT
NA	TRBV7-9	TRBJ1-2	CASSPYVADGYTF	TGTGCCAGCAGCCCGTACGTGGCTGATGGCTACACCTTC
TRBD1	TRBV28	TRBJ2-7	CASTSGAGGWYEQYF	TGTGCCAGCACCTCGGGGGCAGGGGGCTGGTACGAGCAGTACTTC
TRBD2	TRBV27	TRBJ2-1	CASSSPLAGGNNEQFF	TGTGCCAGCAGTTCCCCTCTAGCGGGAGGAAACAATGAGCAGTTCTTC
TRBD1	TRBV19	TRBJ1-5	CASTYRGSNQPQHF	TGTGCCAGTACCTACAGGGGTAGCAATCAGCCCCAGCATTTT
TRBD2	TRBV7-2	TRBJ2-1	CASSLEPGLAGGNEQFF	TGTGCCAGCAGCTTAGAGCCTGGGCTAGCGGGAGGCAATGAGCAGTTCTTC
TRBD2	TRBV7-2	TRBJ2-1	CASSLVREGVYEQFF	TGTGCCAGCAGCTTAGTGCGGGAGGGCGTCTATGAGCAGTTCTTC
TRBD1	TRBV28	TRBJ2-5	CASSLFLQGRETQYF	TGTGCCAGCAGTTTATTTCTACAGGGGAGAGAGACCCAGTACTTC
NA	TRBV9	TRBJ2-1	CASSAGQYNEQFF	TGTGCCAGCAGCGCCGGACAATACAATGAGCAGTTCTTC